This T cell receptor beta chain originates from a study of OX40 agonist ivuxolimab in advanced cancers. Study information: A mean age of roughly 60 years, range roughly 23 to 85, was recorded, and around 85% were male. Participants could have had prior anti-PD-1, anti-PD-L1 or anti-CTLA-4 therapy, and less than 45% had some. Three partial responders included one hepatocellular carcinoma patient and two cutaneous melanoma patients. Study results and caveats: At 0.1 to 3.0 mg/kg and by week 6, CD4+ and CD8+ T cells in the blood had expanded clonally.

As concerns this clone: What it recognizes is unknown.

The table came from immunoSEQ multiplex PCR; TCRdb's copy has only in-frame clones and leaves some out. Seen here are 40,000 or so clones, roughly four fifths observed once, and the top ten hold approximately 22%. The source was CD4+ or CD8+ T cells sorted from blood, collected in a trial of the OX40 agonist ivuxolimab. This receptor was identified in an adult with an advanced solid tumor such as melanoma, head and neck, liver or kidney cancer.

The CDR3, as DNA: TGTGCCAGCAGCGCCGCAGGGAGGTCGTCCGATTCACCCCTCCACTTT. Translating gives CASSAAGRSSDSPLHF. The genes are TRBV5-5 and TRBJ1-6; D is possibly TRBD1 (5 bases). CDR3 size: 16 residues. The V gene's germline CDR1 is SGHKS and CDR2 YYEKEE (reference sequence). V was clipped by 4 bases and J by 8 bases, with 19 bases between them.